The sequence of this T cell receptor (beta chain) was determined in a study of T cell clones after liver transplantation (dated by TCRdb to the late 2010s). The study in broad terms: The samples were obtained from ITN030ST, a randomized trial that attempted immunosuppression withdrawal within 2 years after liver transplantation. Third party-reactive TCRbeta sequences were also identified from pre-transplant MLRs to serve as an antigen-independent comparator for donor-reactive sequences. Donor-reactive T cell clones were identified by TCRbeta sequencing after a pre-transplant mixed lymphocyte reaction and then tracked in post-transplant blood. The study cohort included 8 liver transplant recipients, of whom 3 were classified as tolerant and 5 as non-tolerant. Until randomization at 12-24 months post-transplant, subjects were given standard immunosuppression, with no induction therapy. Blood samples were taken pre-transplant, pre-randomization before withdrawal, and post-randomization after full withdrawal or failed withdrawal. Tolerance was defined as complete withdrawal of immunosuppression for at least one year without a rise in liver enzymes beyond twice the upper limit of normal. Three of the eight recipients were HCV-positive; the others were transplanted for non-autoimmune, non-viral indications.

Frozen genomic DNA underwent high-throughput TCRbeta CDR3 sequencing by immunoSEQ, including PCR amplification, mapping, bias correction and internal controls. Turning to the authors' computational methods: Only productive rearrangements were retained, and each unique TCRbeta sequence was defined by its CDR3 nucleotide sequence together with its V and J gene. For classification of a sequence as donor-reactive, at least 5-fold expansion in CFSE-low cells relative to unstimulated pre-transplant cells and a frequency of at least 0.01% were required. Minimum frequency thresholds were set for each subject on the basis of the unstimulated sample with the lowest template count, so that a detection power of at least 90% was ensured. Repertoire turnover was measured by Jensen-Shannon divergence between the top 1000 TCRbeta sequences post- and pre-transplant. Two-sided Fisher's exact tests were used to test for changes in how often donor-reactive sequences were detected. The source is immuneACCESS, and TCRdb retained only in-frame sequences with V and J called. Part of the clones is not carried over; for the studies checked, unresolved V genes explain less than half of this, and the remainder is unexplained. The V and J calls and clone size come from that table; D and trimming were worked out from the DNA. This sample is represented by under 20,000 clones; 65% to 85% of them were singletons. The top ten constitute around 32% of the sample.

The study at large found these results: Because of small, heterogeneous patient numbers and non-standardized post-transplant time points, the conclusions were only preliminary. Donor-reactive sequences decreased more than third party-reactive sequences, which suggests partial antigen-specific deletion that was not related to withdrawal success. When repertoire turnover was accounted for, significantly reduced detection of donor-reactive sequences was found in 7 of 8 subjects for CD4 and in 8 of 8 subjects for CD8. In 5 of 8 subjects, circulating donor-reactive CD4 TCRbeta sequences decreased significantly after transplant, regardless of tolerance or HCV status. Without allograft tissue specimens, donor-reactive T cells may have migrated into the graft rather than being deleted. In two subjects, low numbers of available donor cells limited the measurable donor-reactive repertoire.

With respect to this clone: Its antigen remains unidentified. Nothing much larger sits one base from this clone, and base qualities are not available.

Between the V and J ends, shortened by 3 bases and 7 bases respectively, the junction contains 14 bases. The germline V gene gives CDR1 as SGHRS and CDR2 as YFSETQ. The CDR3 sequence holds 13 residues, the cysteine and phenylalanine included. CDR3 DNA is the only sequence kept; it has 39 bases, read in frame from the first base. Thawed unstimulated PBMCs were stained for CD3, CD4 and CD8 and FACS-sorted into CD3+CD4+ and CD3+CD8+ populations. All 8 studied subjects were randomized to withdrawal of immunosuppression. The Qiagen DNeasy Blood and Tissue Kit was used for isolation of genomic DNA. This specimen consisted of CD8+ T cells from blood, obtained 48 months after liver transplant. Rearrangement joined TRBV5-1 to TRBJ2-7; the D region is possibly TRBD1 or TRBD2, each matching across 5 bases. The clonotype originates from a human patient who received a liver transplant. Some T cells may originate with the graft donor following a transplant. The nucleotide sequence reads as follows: TGCGCCAGCAGCTGGGGATCCGAGGGGGAGCAGTACTTC. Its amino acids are CASSWGSEGEQYF.